The rows below give T cell receptor beta chains drawn from one sample of a study of cytomegalovirus exposure and HLA in healthy donors. Some clones are missing from TCRdb's copy, which holds only in-frame ones; the method was immunoSEQ multiplex PCR. The sample consists of 150,000 to 200,000 clones, around 74% of them appearing once. The sequenced sample consisted of PBMCs. The origin of the receptors is a female donor in good health and CMV-seronegative. The CDR3 runs from the conserved cysteine through the conserved F or W. A D gene is named only where the DNA matches it firmly. Not every row has a clone size; where given, it reads once, few, many or a size class.

v_gene	j_gene	d_gene	abundance	CDR3nt	CDR3aa
TRBV19	TRBJ2-3	TRBD1	once	TGTGCCAGTAGTTCCGACAGGGGGGCGGCAGATACGCAGTATTTT	CASSSDRGAADTQYF
TRBV30	TRBJ2-3	TRBD2	once	TGTGCCTGGAGGCGGACTAGCGGGGGGTCAGATACGCAGTATTTT	CAWRRTSGGSDTQYF
TRBV6-5	TRBJ1-3	.	.	TGTGCCAGCAGTGCGGACGGGAGCTCTGGAAACACCATATATTTT	CASSADGSSGNTIYF
TRBV27	TRBJ2-7	TRBD1	.	TGTGCCAGCAGTTTAAAAACAGGGGGATTTTACGAGCAGTACTTC	CASSLKTGGFYEQYF
TRBV27	TRBJ2-7	TRBD2	.	TGTGCCAGCAGTTCTTTACTGCTTGAGGGAGGGATCCACGAGCAGTACTTC	CASSSLLLEGGIHEQYF
TRBV6-1	TRBJ2-7	TRBD2	.	TGTGCCAGCAGTGAAATGGGCGGGGGTCGGTACGAGCAGTACTTC	CASSEMGGGRYEQYF
TRBV19	TRBJ1-4	.	.	TGTGCCAGTAGTATCCAGGGGATTCGAAAACTGTTTTTT	CASSIQGIRKLFF
TRBV5-1	TRBJ2-2	TRBD2	.	TGCGCCAGCAGCTTCACTAGCGGGGCCCTTACCGGGGAGCTGTTTTTT	CASSFTSGALTGELFF
TRBV11-2	TRBJ1-5	.	.	TGTGCCAGCAGCTTGGTCACGGATCAGCCCCAGCATTTT	CASSLVTDQPQHF
TRBV14	TRBJ1-1	.	.	TGTGCCAGCAGCCCGCGGAGAGGGCCGACACGAAACACTGAAGCTTTCTTT	CASSPRRGPTRNTEAFF
TRBV4-1	TRBJ1-1	TRBD1	.	TGCGCCAGCTCCCGGTTAGGGGGCCTGAACACTGAAGCTTTCTTT	CASSRLGGLNTEAFF
TRBV2	TRBJ2-7	TRBD1	.	TGTGCCAGCAGGGGGGGACAGGGGTCCTACGAGCAGTACTTC	CASRGGQGSYEQYF
TRBV7-3	TRBJ1-4	.	.	TGTGCCAGCAGCTCCCTCCGGGGAGCTGTGGCAACTAATGAAAAACTGTTTTTT	CASSSLRGAVATNEKLFF
TRBV11-2	TRBJ1-4	.	.	TGTGCCAGCAGCTTTTCCTTTAATGAAAAACTGTTTTTT	CASSFSFNEKLFF
TRBV29-1	TRBJ2-1	.	.	TGCAGCGTTGTAACGGGATTTGACAATGAGCAGTTCTTC	CSVVTGFDNEQFF
TRBV6-5	TRBJ2-6	.	.	TGTGCCAGCAGTTACTCCGGGATCTCTGGGGCCAACGTCCTGACTTTC	CASSYSGISGANVLTF
TRBV5-6	TRBJ2-7	TRBD1	.	TGTGCCAGCAGCTCCGGGACAGGGAGGATCGTTATTCCTGACGAGCAGTACTTC	CASSSGTGRIVIPDEQYF